This is a list of T cell receptor beta chains from one sample in a study of blood T cell repertoires in COVID-19. Only in-frame clones appear in the TCRdb table, and some are missing; sequencing was by immunoSEQ multiplex PCR. The sample includes a few hundred thousand clones, roughly 83% of them seen just once. The sequencing input was peripheral blood. These receptors were obtained from a man between 60 and 70 years old who had recovered from COVID-19. Each CDR3 is given with its conserved first and last residue. Fields, in order: clone size, V gene, J gene, D gene, CDR3 protein, CDR3 DNA. A D gene is named only where the DNA matches it firmly. Expanded clones are given a class, and other clones once, few, many or no size at all.

>NA|TRBV7-2|TRBJ2-7|TRBD2
CASTAGGYSYEQYF
TGTGCCAGCACAGCGGGGGGATACTCCTACGAGCAGTACTTC
>NA|TRBV6-5|TRBJ1-3|NA
CASSYSTGSGNTIYF
TGTGCCAGCAGTTACTCGACAGGCTCTGGAAACACCATATATTTT
>few|TRBV9|TRBJ2-7|NA
CASSVAGRSHEQYF
TGTGCCAGCAGCGTAGCTGGCAGGTCCCACGAGCAGTACTTC
>NA|TRBV9|TRBJ2-7|NA
CASSVSPKGAYEQYF
TGTGCCAGCAGCGTAAGCCCTAAGGGGGCCTACGAGCAGTACTTC
>NA|TRBV7-2|TRBJ1-1|TRBD1
CASRQGPPRYTEAFF
TGTGCCAGCAGACAGGGGCCCCCGAGATACACTGAAGCTTTCTTT
>NA|TRBV27|TRBJ2-5|TRBD1
CASRRRQGASETQYF
TGTGCCAGCAGACGGCGCCAGGGGGCATCAGAGACCCAGTACTTC
>NA|TRBV7-8|TRBJ1-6|NA
CASSLGASSYNSPLHF
TGTGCCAGCAGCTTAGGAGCGAGCTCCTATAATTCACCCCTCCACTTT
>few|TRBV4-1|TRBJ2-7|NA
CASSQGEFPSYEQYF
TGCGCCAGCAGCCAAGGGGAGTTCCCCTCCTACGAGCAGTACTTC
>few|TRBV15|TRBJ2-3|NA
CATSRDIVNTQYF
TGTGCCACCAGCAGAGATATTGTAAATACGCAGTATTTT
>NA|TRBV5-1|TRBJ2-1|NA
CASSFREYNEQFF
TGCGCCAGCAGCTTCCGGGAATACAATGAGCAGTTCTTC
>NA|TRBV30|TRBJ2-1|TRBD2
CAWSRGGNEQFF
TGTGCCTGGAGTCGGGGGGGCAATGAGCAGTTCTTC
>NA|TRBV18|TRBJ2-3|NA
CASSLTPGLRADTQYF
TGTGCCAGCTCACTTACCCCAGGGTTGCGTGCAGATACGCAGTATTTT
>few|TRBV12-3/TRBV12-4|TRBJ1-6|NA
CASSNSNNSPLHF
TGTGCCAGCAGTAACAGCAATAATTCACCCCTCCACTTT
>few|TRBV18|TRBJ2-1|TRBD2
CASSLTSGRADEQFF
TGTGCCAGCTCACTGACTAGCGGGAGGGCTGATGAGCAGTTCTTC
>NA|TRBV7-2|TRBJ1-1|TRBD1
CASSFNRGTEAFF
TGTGCCAGCAGCTTCAACAGGGGCACTGAAGCTTTCTTT
>NA|TRBV13|TRBJ2-1|TRBD2
CASSPNLAGGPNEQFF
TGTGCCAGCAGCCCCAACCTAGCGGGGGGGCCGAATGAGCAGTTCTTC
>NA|TRBV27|TRBJ1-1|TRBD1
CASSYRQGVTEAFF
TGTGCCAGCAGTTACAGACAGGGGGTGACTGAAGCTTTCTTT
>NA|TRBV7-3|TRBJ2-2|TRBD1
CASSFSGTGGANTGELFF
TGTGCCAGCAGCTTCTCCGGGACAGGGGGCGCGAACACCGGGGAGCTGTTTTTT
>NA|TRBV24-1|TRBJ2-5|NA
CATSDLGVEGKETQYF
TGTGCCACCAGTGATTTAGGAGTAGAGGGAAAAGAGACCCAGTACTTC
>NA|TRBV3-1/TRBV3-2|TRBJ2-2|TRBD1
CASRAFRTGANTGELFF
TGTGCCAGCCGCGCATTCCGGACAGGGGCGAACACCGGGGAGCTGTTTTTT
>few|TRBV7-9|TRBJ2-7|NA
CASSAGGSGSYEQYF
TGTGCCAGCAGCGCCGGGGGTAGCGGCTCCTACGAGCAGTACTTC
>NA|TRBV6-1|TRBJ2-3|TRBD2
CASSGRLAGFTDTQYF
TGTGCCAGCAGTGGGAGACTAGCGGGATTCACAGATACGCAGTATTTT
>NA|TRBV7-9|TRBJ2-2|TRBD2
CASSSGGGARTGELFF
TGTGCCAGCAGTTCCGGCGGGGGGGCTCGGACCGGGGAGCTGTTTTTT
>NA|TRBV7-9|TRBJ1-2|NA
CASSLDLADYGYTF
TGTGCCAGCAGCTTAGATTTGGCGGACTATGGCTACACCTTC
>few|TRBV19|TRBJ2-1|NA
CASIQNRGGEQFF
TGTGCCAGTATTCAGAACCGAGGGGGTGAGCAGTTCTTC
>NA|TRBV19|TRBJ1-5|TRBD1
CASNHRGQGNQPQHF
TGTGCCAGTAACCACAGGGGGCAAGGCAATCAGCCCCAGCATTTT
>once|TRBV30|TRBJ1-5|TRBD1
CASGTGVDQPQHF
TGTGCCTCAGGGACAGGGGTCGATCAGCCCCAGCATTTT
>NA|TRBV7-3|TRBJ2-1|NA
CASSLSGLGGSYNEQFF
TGTGCCAGCAGCTTAAGTGGACTAGGGGGCTCCTACAATGAGCAGTTCTTC
>NA|TRBV15|TRBJ2-3|TRBD2
CATSRSGLGGGGTDTQYF
TGTGCCACCAGCAGGTCGGGACTAGGGGGTGGAGGCACAGATACGCAGTATTTT
>NA|TRBV6-5|TRBJ1-2|TRBD1
CASSGRQGEYGYTF
TGTGCCAGCAGCGGGCGACAGGGGGAGTATGGCTACACCTTC
>NA|TRBV27|TRBJ1-5|NA
CASSFREDQPQHF
TGTGCCAGCAGTTTTCGGGAAGATCAGCCCCAGCATTTT
>NA|TRBV6-5|TRBJ1-4|NA
CASSSARGTNEKLFF
TGTGCCAGCAGTTCCGCCAGGGGAACTAATGAAAAACTGTTTTTT
>once|TRBV28|TRBJ1-6|TRBD1
CASSLFQDRGSNSPLHF
TGTGCCAGCAGTTTATTCCAGGACAGGGGGAGTAATTCACCCCTCCACTTT
>NA|TRBV18|TRBJ1-5|NA
CASSPLRQAEDQPQHF
TGTGCCAGCTCACCATTAAGACAGGCGGAGGACCAGCCCCAGCATTTT
>NA|TRBV10-2|TRBJ2-7|NA
CASSESETRYYEQYF
TGCGCCAGCAGTGAGTCCGAGACTAGATACTACGAGCAGTACTTC
>once|TRBV18|TRBJ2-7|NA
CASSREVSYEQYF
TGTGCCAGCTCAAGGGAGGTTTCCTACGAGCAGTACTTC
>once|TRBV12-3/TRBV12-4|TRBJ1-1|NA
CASSLGQVAEAFF
TGTGCCAGCAGTTTAGGACAGGTAGCCGAAGCTTTCTTT
>NA|TRBV6-1|TRBJ2-1|TRBD2
CASSEREGLVVIF
TGTGCCAGCAGTGAAAGGGAGGGTCTTGTCGTGATCTTC
>NA|TRBV29-1|TRBJ1-3|NA
CSVRGPGGNTIYF
TGCAGCGTACGAGGCCCGGGTGGAAACACCATATATTTT
>NA|TRBV27|TRBJ2-1|NA
CASSLWSKLGNEQFF
TGTGCCAGCAGTTTATGGTCTAAACTTGGCAATGAGCAGTTCTTC
>NA|TRBV9|TRBJ1-1|NA
CASSVGAGGNTEAFF
TGTGCCAGCAGCGTAGGAGCCGGAGGAAACACTGAAGCTTTCTTT
>NA|TRBV5-6|TRBJ1-3|NA
CASSMTGFSGNTIYF
TGTGCCAGCAGCATGACAGGTTTCTCTGGAAACACCATATATTTT
>NA|TRBV7-9|TRBJ2-1|NA
CASSLAREQFF
TGTGCCAGCAGCTTAGCCCGGGAGCAGTTCTTC
>NA|TRBV4-1|TRBJ2-3|NA
CASSQDPRSQDTQYF
TGCGCCAGCAGCCAAGATCCAAGATCACAAGATACGCAGTATTTT
>NA|TRBV9|TRBJ1-1|NA
CASSVTGYTEAFF
TGTGCCAGCAGCGTGACAGGATACACTGAAGCTTTCTTT
>NA|TRBV29-1|TRBJ2-2|TRBD2
CSVDRLAGGAGELFF
TGCAGCGTTGACCGGCTAGCGGGAGGGGCCGGGGAGCTGTTTTTT
>NA|TRBV19|TRBJ1-1|NA
CASRTFGMNTEAFF
TGTGCCAGCAGGACATTTGGGATGAACACTGAAGCTTTCTTT
>NA|TRBV28|TRBJ1-5|NA
CASSFPGVGNQPQHF
TGTGCCAGCAGTTTTCCAGGGGTGGGCAATCAGCCCCAGCATTTT
>once|TRBV6-5|TRBJ1-2|TRBD1
CASSRNRGSYYGYTF
TGTGCCAGCAGCCGAAACAGGGGTAGTTACTATGGCTACACCTTC
>once|TRBV7-6|TRBJ2-2|TRBD1
CASSLTTGGVLGELFF
TGTGCCAGCAGCTTAACGACAGGGGGCGTTCTCGGGGAGCTGTTTTTT
>once|TRBV5-6|TRBJ1-5|TRBD1
CASSLRGRDQPQHF
TGTGCCAGCAGTCTCAGGGGGCGAGACCAGCCCCAGCATTTT
>NA|TRBV5-1|TRBJ2-7|TRBD1
CASSLTGVGSYEQYF
TGCGCCAGCAGCCTAACAGGGGTGGGCTCCTACGAGCAGTACTTC
>NA|TRBV21-1|TRBJ1-5|NA
CASSFRRQGWDNQPQHF
TGTGCCAGCAGCTTCCGGCGACAGGGCTGGGACAATCAGCCCCAGCATTTT
>NA|TRBV9|TRBJ2-2|NA
CASSSRVAAINTGELFF
TGTGCCAGCAGCTCCCGGGTGGCAGCAATAAACACCGGGGAGCTGTTTTTT
>NA|TRBV5-1|TRBJ2-1|TRBD2
CASSLGAGRDNEQFF
TGCGCCAGCAGCTTGGGTGCTGGGAGGGACAATGAGCAGTTCTTC
>NA|TRBV24-1|TRBJ2-2|TRBD1
CATSDAEGATGELFF
TGTGCCACCAGTGATGCTGAGGGGGCAACCGGGGAGCTGTTTTTT
>NA|TRBV28|TRBJ2-7|NA
CASSTLTATRDEQYF
TGTGCCAGCAGTACCTTGACCGCCACCCGGGACGAGCAGTACTTC